This T cell receptor (beta chain) came from a study of blood T cell repertoires in COVID-19. Study background: Samples taken during acute and convalescent COVID-19 were collected in the United States, Italy and Spain. In each case, the material was cDNA or gDNA derived from T cells, B-cell-depleted T cells, or PBMCs.

Germline trimming cut 1 base from V and 7 bases from J; bases unmatched to any gene: 5. The length of the CDR3 is 14 residues. Germline loops: CDR1 SGHAT, CDR2 FQNNGV. In the authors' workflow: Researchers report that nucleated cell counts were estimated from reference gene primer amplification. Produced via immunoSEQ multiplex PCR; TCRdb's table is partial and in-frame only. V, J and clone size derive from that table, while D and trimming were established from the DNA sequence. Counted here are 100,000 to 150,000 clones, approximately 87% occurring once; the ten biggest clones make up over 3.5%. This sequence was found in a woman aged 55-69 years with acute or convalescent COVID-19. This rearrangement joins TRBV11-2 to TRBJ1-1; 8 positions match TRBD1. The sample taken for sequencing was peripheral blood. The CDR3 spells CASSLAGGAGEAFF. The CDR3 DNA sequence: TGTGCCAGCAGCTTAGCAGGGGGCGCGGGTGAAGCTTTCTTT. The whole variable domain, filled in from reference TRBV11-2 and TRBJ1-1, reads EAGVAQSPRYKIIEKRQSVAFWCNPISGHATLYWYQQILGQGPKLLIQFQNNGVVDDSQLPKDRFSAERLKGVDSTLKIQPAKLEDSAVYLCASSLAGGAGEAFFGQGTRLTVV.